This TCR beta chain was sequenced during a study of T cells in Graves' hyperthyroidism and ophthalmopathy. A note on this clonotype: At one boundary the junction diverges from the germline segment, which might be a read error.

The CDR3 extends over 13 amino acids. CDR1 is SGHRS and CDR2 is YFSETQ in the germline V gene. RNA transcripts yielded amplified TCR beta CDR3 regions. HTBI primers were employed in a first-round RT-PCR of the TCR CDR3. Via MiXCR, TCRdb re-called the multiplex PCR reads, giving one row per CDR3 protein. Among about 590,000 distinct CDR3 sequences listed, 15% to 19% were seen once. Exclusions: uncontrolled infection, other autoimmune disease, pregnancy, lactation. The receptor comes from a woman aged 25 to 39 with Graves' hyperthyroidism. Sequencing input: blood. The chain combines TRBV5-1 with TRBJ2-7; D may be TRBD2 (7 bases). The CDR3 nucleotides are TGTGCCAGCCTGTTTAAGGGGGGGGACGAGCAGTACTTC. Its translation is CASLFKGGDEQYF. The variable domain in full, completed from reference TRBV5-1 and TRBJ2-7, reads KAGVTQTPRYLIKTRGQQVTLSCSPISGHRSVSWYQQTPGQGLQFLFEYFSETQRNKGNFPGRFSGRQFSNSRSEMNVSTLELGDSALYLCASLFKGGDEQYFGPGTRLTVT.